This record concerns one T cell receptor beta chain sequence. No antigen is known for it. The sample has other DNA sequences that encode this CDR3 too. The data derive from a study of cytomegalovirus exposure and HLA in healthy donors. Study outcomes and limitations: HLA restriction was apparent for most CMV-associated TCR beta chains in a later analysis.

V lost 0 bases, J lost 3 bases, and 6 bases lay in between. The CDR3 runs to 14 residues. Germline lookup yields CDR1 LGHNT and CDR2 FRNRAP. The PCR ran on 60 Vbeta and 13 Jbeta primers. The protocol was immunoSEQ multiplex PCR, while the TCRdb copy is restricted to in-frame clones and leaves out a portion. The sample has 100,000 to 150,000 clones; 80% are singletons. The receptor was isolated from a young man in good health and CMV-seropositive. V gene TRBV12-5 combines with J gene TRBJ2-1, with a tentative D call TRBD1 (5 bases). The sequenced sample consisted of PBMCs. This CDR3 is CASGLVDSYNEQFF. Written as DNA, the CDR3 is TGTGCTAGTGGTTTGGTAGACAGCTACAATGAGCAGTTCTTC.